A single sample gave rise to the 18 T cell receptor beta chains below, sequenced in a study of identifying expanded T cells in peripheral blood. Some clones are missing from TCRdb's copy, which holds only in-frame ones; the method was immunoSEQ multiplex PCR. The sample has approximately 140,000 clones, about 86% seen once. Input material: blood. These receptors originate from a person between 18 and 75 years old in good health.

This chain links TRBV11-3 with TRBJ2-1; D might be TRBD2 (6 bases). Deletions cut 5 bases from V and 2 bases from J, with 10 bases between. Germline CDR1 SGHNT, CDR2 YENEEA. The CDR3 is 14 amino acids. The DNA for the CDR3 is TGTGCCAGCAGCGGGCCGGGAGCCTACAATGAGCAGTTCTTC. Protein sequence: CASSGPGAYNEQFF.

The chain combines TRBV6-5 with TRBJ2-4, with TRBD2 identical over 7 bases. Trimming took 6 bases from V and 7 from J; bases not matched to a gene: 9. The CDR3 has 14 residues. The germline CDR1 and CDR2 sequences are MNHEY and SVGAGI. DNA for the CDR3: TGTGCCAGCAGCCAAAGCCGGGGGGTTAACATTCAGTACTTC. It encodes CASSQSRGVNIQYF.

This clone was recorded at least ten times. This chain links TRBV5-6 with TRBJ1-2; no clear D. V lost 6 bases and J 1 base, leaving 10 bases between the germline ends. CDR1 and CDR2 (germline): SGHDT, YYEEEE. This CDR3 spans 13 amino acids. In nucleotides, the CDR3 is TGTGCCAGCACCCTTGGGCATAACTATGGCTACACCTTC. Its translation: CASTLGHNYGYTF.

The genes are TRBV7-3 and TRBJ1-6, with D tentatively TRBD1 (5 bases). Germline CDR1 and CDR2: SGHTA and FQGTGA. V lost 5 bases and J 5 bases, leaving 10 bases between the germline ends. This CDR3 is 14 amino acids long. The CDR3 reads CASSKGLDNSPLHF. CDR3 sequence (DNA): TGTGCCAGCAGCAAGGGGTTAGATAATTCACCCCTCCACTTT.

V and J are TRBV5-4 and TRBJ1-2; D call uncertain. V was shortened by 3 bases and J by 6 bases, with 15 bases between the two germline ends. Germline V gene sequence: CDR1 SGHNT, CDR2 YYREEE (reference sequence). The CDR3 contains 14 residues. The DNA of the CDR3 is TGTGCCAGCAGCTACCTAGGACGCCCGAATGGCTACACCTTC. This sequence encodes CASSYLGRPNGYTF.

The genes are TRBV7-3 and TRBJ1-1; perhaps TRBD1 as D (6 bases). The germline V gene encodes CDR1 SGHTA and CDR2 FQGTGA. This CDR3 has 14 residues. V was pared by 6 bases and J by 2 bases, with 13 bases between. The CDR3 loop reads CASSRGGGNTEAFF. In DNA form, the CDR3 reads TGTGCCAGCAGTCGTGGGGGCGGCAACACTGAAGCTTTCTTT.

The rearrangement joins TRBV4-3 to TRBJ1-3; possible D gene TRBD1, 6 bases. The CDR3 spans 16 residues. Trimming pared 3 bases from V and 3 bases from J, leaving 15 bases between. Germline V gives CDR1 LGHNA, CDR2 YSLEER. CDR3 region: CASSQGQGLLGNTIYF. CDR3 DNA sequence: TGCGCCAGCAGCCAGGGCCAGGGGCTTCTTGGAAACACCATATATTTT.

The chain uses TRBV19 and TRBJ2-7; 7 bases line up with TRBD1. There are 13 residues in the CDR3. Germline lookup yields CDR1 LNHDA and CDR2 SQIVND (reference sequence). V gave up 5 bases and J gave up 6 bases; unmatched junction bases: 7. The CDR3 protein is CASSPRQGTEQYF. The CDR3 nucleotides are TGTGCCAGTAGTCCGAGACAGGGAACCGAGCAGTACTTC.

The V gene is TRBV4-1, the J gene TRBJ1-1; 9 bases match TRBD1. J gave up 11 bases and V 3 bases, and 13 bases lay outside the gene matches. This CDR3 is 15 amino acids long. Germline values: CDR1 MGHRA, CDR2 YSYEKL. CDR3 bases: TGCGCCAGCAGCCATGAGGACAGGGGATCCCCCGTCGCTTTCTTT. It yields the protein CASSHEDRGSPVAFF.

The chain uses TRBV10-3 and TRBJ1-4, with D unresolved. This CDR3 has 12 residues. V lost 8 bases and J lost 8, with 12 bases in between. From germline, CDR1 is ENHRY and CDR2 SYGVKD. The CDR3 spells CAIGRNQEKLFF. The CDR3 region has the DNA TGTGCCATCGGAAGAAATCAAGAAAAACTGTTTTTT.

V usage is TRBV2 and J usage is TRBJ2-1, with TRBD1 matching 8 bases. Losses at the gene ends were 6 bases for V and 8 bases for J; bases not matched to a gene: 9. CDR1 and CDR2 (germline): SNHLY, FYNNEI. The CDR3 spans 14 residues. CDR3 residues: CASRTGADWDEQFF. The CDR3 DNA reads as TGTGCCAGCAGGACAGGGGCGGACTGGGATGAGCAGTTCTTC.

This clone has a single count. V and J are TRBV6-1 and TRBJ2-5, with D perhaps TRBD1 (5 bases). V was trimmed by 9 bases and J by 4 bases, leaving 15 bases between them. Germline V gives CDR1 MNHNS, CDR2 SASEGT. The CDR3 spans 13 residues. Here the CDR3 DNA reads TGTGCCAGAAGCGAAGGGGTGGCAGAGACCCAGTACTTC. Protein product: CARSEGVAETQYF.

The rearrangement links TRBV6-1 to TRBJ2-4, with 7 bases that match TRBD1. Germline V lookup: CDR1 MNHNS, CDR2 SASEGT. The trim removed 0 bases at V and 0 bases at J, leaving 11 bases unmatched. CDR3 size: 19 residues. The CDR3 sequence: CASSEARGQSFLAKNIQYF. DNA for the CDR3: TGTGCCAGCAGTGAAGCCCGGGGACAGAGTTTTCTAGCCAAAAACATTCAGTACTTC.

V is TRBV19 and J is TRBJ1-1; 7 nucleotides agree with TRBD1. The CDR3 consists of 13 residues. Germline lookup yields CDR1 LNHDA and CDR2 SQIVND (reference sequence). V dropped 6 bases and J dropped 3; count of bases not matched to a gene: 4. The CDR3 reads CASSYDRDTEAFF. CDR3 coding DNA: TGTGCCAGTAGCTACGACAGGGACACTGAAGCTTTCTTT.

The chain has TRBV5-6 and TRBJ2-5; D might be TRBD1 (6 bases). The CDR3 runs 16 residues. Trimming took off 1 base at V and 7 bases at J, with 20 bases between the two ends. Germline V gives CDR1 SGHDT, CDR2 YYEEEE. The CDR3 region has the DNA TGTGCCAGCAGCTTGAGTGGGGGACACTTCTGGGGGACCCAGTACTTC. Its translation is CASSLSGGHFWGTQYF.

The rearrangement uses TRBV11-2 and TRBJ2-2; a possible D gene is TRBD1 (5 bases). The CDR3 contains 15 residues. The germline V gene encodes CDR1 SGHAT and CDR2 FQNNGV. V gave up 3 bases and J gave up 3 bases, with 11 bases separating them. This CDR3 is CASSFGQGDTGELFF. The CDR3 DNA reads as TGTGCCAGCAGCTTTGGGCAGGGTGACACCGGGGAGCTGTTTTTT.

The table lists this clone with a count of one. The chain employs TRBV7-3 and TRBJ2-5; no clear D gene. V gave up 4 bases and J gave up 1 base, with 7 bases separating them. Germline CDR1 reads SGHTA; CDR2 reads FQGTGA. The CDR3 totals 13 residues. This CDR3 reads CASSSGAQETQYF. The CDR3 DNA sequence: TGTGCCAGCAGCTCAGGCGCCCAAGAGACCCAGTACTTC.

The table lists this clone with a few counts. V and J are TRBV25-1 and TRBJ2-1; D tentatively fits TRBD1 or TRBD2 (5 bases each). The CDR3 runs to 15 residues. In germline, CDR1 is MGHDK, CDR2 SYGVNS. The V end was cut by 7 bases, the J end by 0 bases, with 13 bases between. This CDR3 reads CASISSGSSYNEQFF. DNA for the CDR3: TGTGCCAGCATCTCCTCAGGGAGCTCCTACAATGAGCAGTTCTTC.